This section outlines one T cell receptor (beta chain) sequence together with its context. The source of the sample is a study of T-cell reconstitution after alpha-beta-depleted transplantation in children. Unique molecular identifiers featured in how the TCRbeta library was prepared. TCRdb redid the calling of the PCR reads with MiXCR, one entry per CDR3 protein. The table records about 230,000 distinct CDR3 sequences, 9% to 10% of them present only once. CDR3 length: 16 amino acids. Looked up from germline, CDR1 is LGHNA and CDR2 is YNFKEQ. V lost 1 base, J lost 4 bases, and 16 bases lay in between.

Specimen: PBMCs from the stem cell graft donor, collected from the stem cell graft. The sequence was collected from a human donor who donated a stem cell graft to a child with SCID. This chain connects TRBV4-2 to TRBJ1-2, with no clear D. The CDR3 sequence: CASSQGGELGIYGYTF. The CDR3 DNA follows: TGTGCCAGCAGCCAAGGAGGCGAACTGGGAATCTATGGCTACACCTTC.